This T cell receptor (beta chain) was identified in a study of cytomegalovirus exposure and HLA in healthy donors. Notes on the study in general: For most TCR beta V segments, an earlier analysis put the productive rate at about 87% or about 30% of the time.

The PCR had 60 Vbeta and 13 Jbeta primers. Produced via immunoSEQ multiplex PCR; TCRdb's table is partial and in-frame only. Among about 200,000 clones listed, roughly 76% were seen once. This clone occurred a few times. Its antigen is as yet unknown. This CDR3 contains 12 residues. V was clipped by 3 bases and J by 3 bases, with 6 bases between them. Germline-derived CDR1 and CDR2 are SGHNT and YYREEE (reference sequence). Material for sequencing was PBMCs. This receptor was taken from a woman younger than 45 in good health and CMV-seropositive. J is TRBJ1-2 and V is TRBV5-4; possible D gene TRBD1, 5 bases. CDR3 nucleotide sequence: TGTGCCAGCAGCTGGGGGGACTATGGCTACACCTTC. Translating gives CASSWGDYGYTF.